These T cell receptor beta chains were read from a single sample in a study of blood T cells in healthy people across ages. Using its own MiXCR run on the 5' RACE reads, TCRdb lists one record per CDR3 protein. The data hold about 1.6 million distinct CDR3 sequences, with about 32% observed a single time. The source material was blood. These receptors all stem from a woman under 40 in good health. Both conserved end residues are trimmed from each CDR3. Fields, in order: CDR3 length, J gene, V gene, CDR3 protein.

len: 13; j_gene: TRBJ2-7; v_gene: TRBV4-2; CDR3aa: AGSQESSGEYEQY
len: 12; j_gene: TRBJ1-4; v_gene: TRBV3-1; CDR3aa: ASTQTSNGEKLF
len: 14; j_gene: TRBJ2-7; v_gene: TRBV15; CDR3aa: ATSREFGSGSYEQY
len: 16; j_gene: TRBJ2-1; v_gene: TRBV6-1; CDR3aa: ASKPTSGGPSSYNEQF
len: 17; j_gene: TRBJ2-1; v_gene: TRBV4-1; CDR3aa: ASSQVNRVAGGSRNEQF
len: 13; j_gene: TRBJ1-2; v_gene: TRBV7-9; CDR3aa: ASSFAGTGGYGYT
len: 18; j_gene: TRBJ2-3; v_gene: TRBV6-5; CDR3aa: ASSYSKVKGLAGGADTQY
len: 13; j_gene: TRBJ2-1; v_gene: TRBV5-1; CDR3aa: ASGPGTPTYNEQF
len: 11; j_gene: -; v_gene: TRBV7-2; CDR3aa: ASSHTGNHEQY
len: 16; j_gene: TRBJ2-2; v_gene: TRBV6-5; CDR3aa: ASSYSISGAAGPGELF
len: 15; j_gene: TRBJ2-3; v_gene: TRBV5-1; CDR3aa: ASSLERRTSGTDTQY
len: 16; j_gene: TRBJ2-5; v_gene: TRBV27; CDR3aa: ASSLSRSGGSDGETQY
len: 10; j_gene: TRBJ1-2; v_gene: TRBV20-1; CDR3aa: SAREQIYGYT
len: 15; j_gene: TRBJ2-3; v_gene: TRBV20-1; CDR3aa: SARGAGRFGGTDTQY
len: 12; j_gene: TRBJ1-2; v_gene: TRBV20-1; CDR3aa: SAKDPGSIYGYT
len: 13; j_gene: TRBJ1-2; v_gene: TRBV4-1; CDR3aa: ASSQVGTGGPGYT
len: 12; j_gene: TRBJ2-5; v_gene: TRBV7-9; CDR3aa: ASRRDRGRETQY
len: 11; j_gene: TRBJ2-1; v_gene: TRBV3-1; CDR3aa: ASSQDDRNEQF
len: 11; j_gene: TRBJ2-3; v_gene: TRBV5-1; CDR3aa: ASSLVSLDTQY
len: 12; j_gene: TRBJ2-7; v_gene: TRBV20-1; CDR3aa: SAYSRADPYEQY
len: 11; j_gene: TRBJ1-2; v_gene: TRBV25-1; CDR3aa: ASRHETGRGYT
len: 12; j_gene: TRBJ2-1; v_gene: TRBV10-3; CDR3aa: AISRGQASNEQF
len: 12; j_gene: TRBJ2-5; v_gene: TRBV29-1; CDR3aa: SVSRLGGRETQY
len: 12; j_gene: TRBJ1-6; v_gene: TRBV6-5; CDR3aa: ASSYAKYNSPLH
len: 14; j_gene: TRBJ1-3; v_gene: TRBV7-2; CDR3aa: ASSPGTAPSGNTIY
len: 12; j_gene: TRBJ1-1; v_gene: TRBV10-3; CDR3aa: ALAGEGLNTEAF
len: 14; j_gene: TRBJ2-5; v_gene: TRBV11-2; CDR3aa: ASSLDSLMYQETQY
len: 14; j_gene: TRBJ2-6; v_gene: TRBV7-3; CDR3aa: ASSIAGGAGANVLT
len: 14; j_gene: TRBJ2-1; v_gene: TRBV7-9; CDR3aa: ASSFTLAGGHNEQF
len: 12; j_gene: TRBJ2-7; v_gene: TRBV5-1; CDR3aa: ASTHPDREREQY
len: 14; j_gene: TRBJ2-3; v_gene: TRBV5-1; CDR3aa: ASSPDGLAGTDTQY
len: 14; j_gene: TRBJ2-5; v_gene: TRBV18; CDR3aa: ASSPRGTGRQETQY
len: 15; j_gene: TRBJ1-1; v_gene: TRBV4-1; CDR3aa: ASRFGQGTGPSTEAF
len: 15; j_gene: TRBJ2-7; v_gene: TRBV5-1; CDR3aa: ASSQTISGDTPYEQY
len: 11; j_gene: TRBJ1-2; v_gene: TRBV29-1; CDR3aa: SVEDTGTYGYT
len: 13; j_gene: TRBJ1-2; v_gene: TRBV20-1; CDR3aa: SAPKFRDRGYGYT
len: 12; j_gene: TRBJ2-5; v_gene: TRBV7-9; CDR3aa: SSSADQAQETQY
len: 11; j_gene: TRBJ2-1; v_gene: TRBV24-1; CDR3aa: ATSAVTSNEQF
len: 11; j_gene: TRBJ2-7; v_gene: TRBV28; CDR3aa: ASSMAGLYEQY
len: 11; j_gene: TRBJ1-2; v_gene: TRBV5-1; CDR3aa: ASSLGSTQDYT
len: 11; j_gene: TRBJ2-3; v_gene: TRBV11-3; CDR3aa: ASSSDPWDTQY
len: 11; j_gene: TRBJ1-5; v_gene: TRBV28; CDR3aa: ASSFGVRQPQH
len: 14; j_gene: TRBJ2-7; v_gene: TRBV5-1; CDR3aa: ASSLGAGLGTYEQY